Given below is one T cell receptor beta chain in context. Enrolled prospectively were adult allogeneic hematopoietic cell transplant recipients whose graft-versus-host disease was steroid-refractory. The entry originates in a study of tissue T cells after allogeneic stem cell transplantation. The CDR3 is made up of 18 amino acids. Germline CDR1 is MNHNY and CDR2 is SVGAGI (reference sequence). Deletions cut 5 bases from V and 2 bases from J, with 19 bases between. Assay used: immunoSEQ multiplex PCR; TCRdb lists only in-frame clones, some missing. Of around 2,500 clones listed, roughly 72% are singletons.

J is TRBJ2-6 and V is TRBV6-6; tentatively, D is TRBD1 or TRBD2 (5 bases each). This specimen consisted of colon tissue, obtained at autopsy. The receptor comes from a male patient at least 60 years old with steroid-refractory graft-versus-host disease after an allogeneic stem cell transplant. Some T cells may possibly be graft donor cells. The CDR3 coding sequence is TGTGCCAGCAGTCCAATCCGGGACCTTTTCACTGGGGCCAACGTCCTGACTTTC. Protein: CASSPIRDLFTGANVLTF.